Listed below are T cell receptor beta chains from one sample, sequenced in a study of PD-L1 blockade in urothelial cancer. Clones were read by immunoSEQ multiplex PCR, and TCRdb kept only the in-frame ones, dropping some. The sample consists of about 50,000 clones, more than 75% of them appearing once. The sequences come from PBMCs, collected around atezolizumab (anti-PD-L1) treatment. Source of these receptors: a man in his 60s with urothelial cancer. The conserved cysteine and the conserved F or W are not part of the CDR3 here. The listing skips clone size in some rows; elsewhere it reads once, few, many or a size class.

J gene: TRBJ2-7
clone size: .
V gene: TRBV5-5
CDR3 protein: ASSLVFRGSYEQY

J gene: TRBJ2-7
clone size: .
V gene: TRBV19
CDR3 protein: ASSIFGDTSYEQY

J gene: TRBJ2-7
clone size: .
V gene: TRBV19
CDR3 protein: ASAYGRGEQY

J gene: TRBJ1-1
clone size: .
V gene: TRBV7-8
CDR3 protein: ASSLVEGLPRGTEAF

J gene: TRBJ1-5
clone size: .
V gene: TRBV19
CDR3 protein: ASTWTGVMPQH

J gene: TRBJ2-1
clone size: .
V gene: TRBV19
CDR3 protein: ASGEDSYNEQF

J gene: TRBJ2-5
clone size: .
V gene: TRBV5-1
CDR3 protein: ASSLEGDYGETQY

J gene: TRBJ2-7
clone size: .
V gene: TRBV4-3
CDR3 protein: ASSQRDARQHPLYEQY

J gene: TRBJ1-5
clone size: .
V gene: TRBV18
CDR3 protein: ASSHDSGGGGNQPQH

J gene: TRBJ1-5
clone size: .
V gene: TRBV25-1
CDR3 protein: ASGNREGQPQH

J gene: TRBJ1-4
clone size: .
V gene: TRBV19
CDR3 protein: ASTRQGAATNEKLF

J gene: TRBJ1-2
clone size: .
V gene: TRBV27
CDR3 protein: ASSATPGMNYGYT

J gene: TRBJ1-2
clone size: few
V gene: TRBV28
CDR3 protein: ASREGTKANYGYT

J gene: TRBJ2-1
clone size: .
V gene: TRBV28
CDR3 protein: ASSSARGRYNEQF

J gene: TRBJ2-7
clone size: .
V gene: TRBV11-2
CDR3 protein: ASSSIRRGLAGGKQY

J gene: TRBJ2-6
clone size: .
V gene: TRBV18
CDR3 protein: ASSPNRLAVSGANVLT

J gene: TRBJ2-3
clone size: .
V gene: TRBV19
CDR3 protein: ASSMGVATDTQY

J gene: TRBJ2-5
clone size: .
V gene: TRBV5-1
CDR3 protein: ASSTGQGHQETQY

J gene: TRBJ1-5
clone size: .
V gene: TRBV6-1
CDR3 protein: ASSESGTSGVTSNQPQH

J gene: TRBJ1-2
clone size: .
V gene: TRBV2
CDR3 protein: ASPKAGVRTGDGYT

J gene: TRBJ1-5
clone size: .
V gene: TRBV10-1
CDR3 protein: ASSGTGPNQPQH

J gene: TRBJ1-6
clone size: once
V gene: TRBV6-1
CDR3 protein: ASSEVRGGLYNSPLH

J gene: TRBJ1-1
clone size: .
V gene: TRBV6-1
CDR3 protein: ASTGQELGNTEAF

J gene: TRBJ2-2
clone size: .
V gene: TRBV19
CDR3 protein: ASSLGQGNTGELF

J gene: TRBJ2-5
clone size: .
V gene: TRBV28
CDR3 protein: ASSFYALETQY

J gene: TRBJ1-3
clone size: .
V gene: TRBV7-9
CDR3 protein: ASSFRDLGGNTIY

J gene: TRBJ2-1
clone size: .
V gene: TRBV28
CDR3 protein: ASRTRDSFSGEQF

J gene: TRBJ1-1
clone size: .
V gene: TRBV7-6
CDR3 protein: ASSLAGANTEAF

J gene: TRBJ2-7
clone size: few
V gene: TRBV6-5
CDR3 protein: ASTDYAGDYEQY

J gene: TRBJ2-5
clone size: once
V gene: TRBV7-2
CDR3 protein: ASSWTLAGGEQETQY

J gene: TRBJ2-2
clone size: .
V gene: TRBV11-2
CDR3 protein: ASSLDWTESGELF

J gene: TRBJ1-1
clone size: once
V gene: TRBV5-1
CDR3 protein: ASSRAGGAYTEAF

J gene: TRBJ2-2
clone size: .
V gene: TRBV7-9
CDR3 protein: ASSFGGTANTGELF

J gene: TRBJ1-3
clone size: .
V gene: TRBV18
CDR3 protein: ASSSKTPGQLSGNTIY

J gene: TRBJ2-7
clone size: .
V gene: TRBV11-2
CDR3 protein: ASRQVAGNYEQY

J gene: TRBJ2-5
clone size: .
V gene: TRBV4-3
CDR3 protein: ASSQGIGGETQY

J gene: TRBJ2-3
clone size: .
V gene: TRBV7-9
CDR3 protein: ASSLTRGRSTDTQY

J gene: TRBJ2-3
clone size: once
V gene: TRBV10-3
CDR3 protein: AISEPKGTAAGTQY

J gene: TRBJ1-5
clone size: few
V gene: TRBV4-1
CDR3 protein: ASSQAGDRYSNQPQH

J gene: TRBJ1-1
clone size: .
V gene: TRBV9
CDR3 protein: ASSVGGGDRAF

J gene: TRBJ1-2
clone size: few
V gene: TRBV28
CDR3 protein: ASSQAQGNGYT

J gene: TRBJ1-5
clone size: .
V gene: TRBV2
CDR3 protein: ASSQSHSNQPQH

J gene: TRBJ2-5
clone size: .
V gene: TRBV4-3
CDR3 protein: ASSHNRAGGETQY

J gene: TRBJ2-1
clone size: .
V gene: TRBV28
CDR3 protein: ASTPGQISYNEQF

J gene: TRBJ1-4
clone size: .
V gene: TRBV28
CDR3 protein: ASAQGPTNEKLF

J gene: TRBJ2-1
clone size: .
V gene: TRBV5-5
CDR3 protein: ASSLERGEQF

J gene: TRBJ2-7
clone size: .
V gene: TRBV4-1
CDR3 protein: ASSTIIPRTGYVYEQY

J gene: TRBJ1-1
clone size: .
V gene: TRBV6-1
CDR3 protein: ASSEEAGGGYTEAF

J gene: TRBJ1-3
clone size: .
V gene: TRBV5-1
CDR3 protein: ASSFTGANSGNTIY

J gene: TRBJ2-7
clone size: .
V gene: TRBV10-3
CDR3 protein: AINRGQGVDEQY

J gene: TRBJ1-6
clone size: .
V gene: TRBV19
CDR3 protein: ASSIEGGLGAAYNSPLH

J gene: TRBJ2-5
clone size: .
V gene: TRBV9
CDR3 protein: ASSLSGGLQETQY

J gene: TRBJ2-1
clone size: .
V gene: TRBV5-1
CDR3 protein: ASSLVGLAGGEQF

J gene: TRBJ2-1
clone size: once
V gene: TRBV5-4
CDR3 protein: ASSLPRGTNEQF

J gene: TRBJ2-7
clone size: few
V gene: TRBV5-6
CDR3 protein: ASSSNPTTSGRNEQY